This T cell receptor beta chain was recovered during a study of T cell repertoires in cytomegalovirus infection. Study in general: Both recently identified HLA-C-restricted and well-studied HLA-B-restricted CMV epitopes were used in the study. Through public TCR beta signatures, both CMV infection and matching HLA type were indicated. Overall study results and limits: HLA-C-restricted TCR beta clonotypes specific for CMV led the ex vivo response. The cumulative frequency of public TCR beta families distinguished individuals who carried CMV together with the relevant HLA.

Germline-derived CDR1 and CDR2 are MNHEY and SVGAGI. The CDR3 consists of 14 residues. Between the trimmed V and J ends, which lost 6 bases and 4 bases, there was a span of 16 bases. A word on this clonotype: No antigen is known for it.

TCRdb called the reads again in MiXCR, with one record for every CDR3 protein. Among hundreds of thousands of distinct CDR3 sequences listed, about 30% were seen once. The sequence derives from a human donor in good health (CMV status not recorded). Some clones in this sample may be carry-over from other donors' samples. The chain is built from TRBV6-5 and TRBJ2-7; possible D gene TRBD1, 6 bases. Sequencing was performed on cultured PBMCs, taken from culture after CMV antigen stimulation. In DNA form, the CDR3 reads TGTGCCAGCAGATATTCGATAGGGACATACGAGCAGTACTTC. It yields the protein CASRYSIGTYEQYF.